This note documents a single TCR beta chain sequence. Here immunoSEQ multiplex PCR was the method, and the copy in TCRdb shows in-frame clones only, minus some. The sample contains roughly 700,000 clones, more than 80% of which appear only once. The CDR3 runs 13 residues. Germline values: CDR1 WNHNN, CDR2 SYGVQD (reference sequence). V lost 6 bases, J lost 2 bases, and 9 bases lay in between. The data stem from a study of Ad26.COV2.S vaccination and SARS-CoV-2 variants. Indicated treatment: 15 to 20 received Ad26.COV2.S at low or high dose, single or two shots; 5 received placebo; per-sample allocation not given. At day 63 after the first vaccine or placebo injection, samples were drawn.

The V and J genes are TRBV10-1 and TRBJ2-3; D ambiguous. This TCR derives from a person aged 18 to 59 who received the Ad26.COV2.S COVID-19 vaccine or a placebo. Specimen: peripheral blood, collected in a trial of Ad26.COV2.S vaccine versus placebo. CDR3 in amino acids: CASSEQITDTQYF. CDR3 nucleotides: TGCGCCAGCAGCGAACAGATCACAGATACGCAGTATTTT.